The 8 T cell receptor beta chains listed next were all sequenced from one sample in a study of T-cell memory formation after mild COVID-19. MiXCR was run by TCRdb on the 5' RACE reads, yielding one entry per CDR3 protein. The table has about 600,000 distinct CDR3 sequences, about 20% seen once; the top ten hold roughly 8.1%. Sequencing input: PBMCs or a T cell subset sorted from them (not recorded which). Receptors originate from an adult woman who had mild COVID-19 (a few samples of this study predate the infection). Cell type and time point are not known.

This clonotype occurred a few times. This chain uses TRBV12-3 or TRBV12-4 with TRBJ2-5; TRBD1 matches at 9 bases. This CDR3 has 14 residues. V shed 3 bases, J shed 5 bases, and the junction held 4 bases outside the gene matches. The CDR3 region is CASSFAQGAETQYF. As DNA, the CDR3 is TGTGCCAGCAGTTTCGCACAGGGGGCCGAGACCCAGTACTTC.

This clonotype was seen more than once but under ten times. This chain joins TRBV27 and TRBJ2-6; either TRBD1 or TRBD2 may supply D (5 bases each). Germline values: CDR1 MNHEY, CDR2 SMNVEV (reference sequence). The CDR3 loop spans 15 amino acids. Trimming shortened V by 5 bases and J by 10 bases, and 18 bases separated the two germline ends. The CDR3 loop is CASSPLTRGPNVLTF. CDR3 coding DNA: TGTGCCAGCAGTCCCCTGACGAGGGGACCTAACGTCCTGACTTTC. Together with reference TRBV27 and TRBJ2-6, the CDR3 gives the full variable domain: EAQVTQNPRYLITVTGKKLTVTCSQNMNHEYMSWYRQDPGLGLRQIYYSMNVEVTDKGDVPEGYKVSRKEKRNFPLILESPSPNQTSLYFCASSPLTRGPNVLTFGAGSRLTVL.

A few counts support this clonotype. The chain is built from TRBV7-2 and TRBJ1-1, with 7 nucleotides matching TRBD1. The CDR3 is made up of 14 amino acids. The J segment lost 2 bases and the V segment lost 5 bases, leaving 5 bases of the junction unmatched. CDR1 and CDR2 from the germline V gene are SGHTA and FQGNSA. The CDR3 DNA sequence: TGTGCCAGCAGCAAGGGACAGCTTAACACTGAAGCTTTCTTT. Amino acids: CASSKGQLNTEAFF.

This chain uses TRBV5-1 with TRBJ2-7; 8 bases agree with TRBD2. V shed 2 bases and J 6 bases; nucleotides not matched to a gene: 7. Germline V gene sequence: CDR1 SGHRS, CDR2 YFSETQ. The CDR3 consists of 14 residues. The CDR3 DNA reads TGCGCCAGCAGCTTTTTAGCGGGACCACTCGAGCAGTACTTC. Amino acids: CASSFLAGPLEQYF.

This clonotype was counted many times. This CDR3 is CSASGREAENIQYF. The CDR3 DNA reads as TGCAGTGCTAGTGGCCGTGAGGCGGAAAACATTCAGTACTTC. The chain uses TRBV20-1 and TRBJ2-4; D ambiguous. CDR3 length: 14 residues. The germline CDR1 and CDR2 sequences are DFQATT and SNEGSKA (reference sequence). The germline V and J ends were trimmed by 3 bases and 5 bases, with 14 bases remaining between them.

There are a few counts of this clonotype. This chain links TRBV5-1 with TRBJ1-2, with TRBD1 matching over 11 bases. This CDR3 has 14 residues. With 2 bases clipped from V and 12 bases from J, the junction kept 9 bases outside the gene matches. Germline-derived CDR1 and CDR2 are SGHRS and YFSETQ. CDR3 loop: CASSFTGQGAGDTF. CDR3 bases: TGCGCCAGCAGCTTTACAGGACAGGGGGCTGGAGACACCTTC.

This clonotype was observed once. The chain links TRBV11-2 to TRBJ2-5; 8 nucleotides agree with TRBD2. From germline, CDR1 is SGHAT and CDR2 FQNNGV. V dropped 4 bases and J dropped 2; count of bases not matched to a gene: 9. CDR3 length: 16 amino acids. The CDR3 loop reads CASSSPSGGLQETQYF. The CDR3 DNA reads as TGTGCCAGCAGCTCCCCCTCGGGGGGGTTACAAGAGACCCAGTACTTC.

This clonotype appeared a few times. This chain connects TRBV30 to TRBJ2-7, with 7 nucleotides matching TRBD1. CDR1 and CDR2 (germline): GTSNPN, SVGIG (reference sequence). The CDR3 extends over 13 amino acids. CDR3 sequence: CAPRDREPGEQYF. CDR3 in DNA: TGTGCTCCTCGAGACAGGGAGCCCGGTGAGCAGTACTTC.